This TCR beta chain was captured in a study of T cell responses to AZD1222 COVID-19 vaccine. V shed 4 bases and J shed 5 bases, with 15 bases lying between them. CDR3 length: 14 amino acids. Germline lookup yields CDR1 SGHRS and CDR2 YFSETQ. The table came from immunoSEQ multiplex PCR; TCRdb's copy has only in-frame clones and leaves some out. The data contain tens of thousands of clones, 70% to 90% of them seen just once; the ten biggest clones take up about 7%. The receptor was derived from an adult in good health. The chain is built from TRBV5-1 and TRBJ1-1; D perhaps matches TRBD1 (5 bases). The starting material was peripheral blood, obtained on day 0 of AZD1222 vaccination. The CDR3, as DNA: TGCGCCAGCAGCCTCACACCGGGGGGGACTGAAGCTTTCTTT. Its translation: CASSLTPGGTEAFF.